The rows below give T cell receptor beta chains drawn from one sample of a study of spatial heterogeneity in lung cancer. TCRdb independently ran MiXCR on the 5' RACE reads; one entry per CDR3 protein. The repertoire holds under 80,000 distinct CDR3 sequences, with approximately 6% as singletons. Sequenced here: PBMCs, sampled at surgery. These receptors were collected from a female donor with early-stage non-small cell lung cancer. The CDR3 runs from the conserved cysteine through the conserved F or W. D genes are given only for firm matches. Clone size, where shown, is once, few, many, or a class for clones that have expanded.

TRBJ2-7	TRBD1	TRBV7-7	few	CASSPVGTGLEQYF	TGTGCCAGCAGCCCCGTCGGGACAGGGCTCGAGCAGTACTTC
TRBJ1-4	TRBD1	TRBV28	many	CASSPPGQGQREKLFF	TGTGCCAGCAGTCCACCGGGACAGGGTCAAAGGGAAAAACTGTTTTTT
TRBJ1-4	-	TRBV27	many	CASSSWTSANEKLFF	TGTGCCAGCAGTTCCTGGACATCAGCTAATGAAAAACTGTTTTTT
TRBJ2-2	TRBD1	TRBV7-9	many	CASSSESPYRGPDTGELFF	TGTGCCAGCAGCTCTGAATCACCCTACAGGGGGCCCGACACCGGGGAGCTGTTTTTT
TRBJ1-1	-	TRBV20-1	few	CSAHPDTLEAFF	TGCAGTGCTCACCCGGACACCCTTGAAGCTTTCTTT
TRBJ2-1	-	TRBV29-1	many	CSVHTGNEQFF	TGCAGCGTGCATACGGGGAATGAGCAGTTCTTC
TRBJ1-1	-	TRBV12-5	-	CASGPDQFRTEAFF	TGTGCTAGTGGTCCGGACCAGTTCCGCACTGAAGCTTTCTTT
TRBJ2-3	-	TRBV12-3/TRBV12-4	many	CASSLEGLGTDTQYF	TGTGCCAGCAGTTTAGAAGGGTTGGGGACAGATACGCAGTATTTT
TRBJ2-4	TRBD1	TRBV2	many	CASNAGTGGNIQYF	TGTGCCAGCAATGCCGGGACAGGGGGCAACATTCAGTACTTC
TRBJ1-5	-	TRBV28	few	CASHGVSNQPQHF	TGTGCCAGCCACGGGGTTAGCAATCAGCCCCAGCATTTT
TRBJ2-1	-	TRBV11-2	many	CASSPDMGDEQFF	TGTGCCAGCAGCCCTGATATGGGCGATGAGCAGTTCTTC
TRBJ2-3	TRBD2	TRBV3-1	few	CASSQDPGLAGDPTDTQYF	TGTGCCAGCAGCCAAGATCCTGGACTAGCGGGGGACCCCACAGATACGCAGTATTTT
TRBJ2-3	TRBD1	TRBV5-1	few	CASSPYRGSTDTQYF	TGCGCCAGCAGCCCATACAGGGGCTCCACAGATACGCAGTATTTT